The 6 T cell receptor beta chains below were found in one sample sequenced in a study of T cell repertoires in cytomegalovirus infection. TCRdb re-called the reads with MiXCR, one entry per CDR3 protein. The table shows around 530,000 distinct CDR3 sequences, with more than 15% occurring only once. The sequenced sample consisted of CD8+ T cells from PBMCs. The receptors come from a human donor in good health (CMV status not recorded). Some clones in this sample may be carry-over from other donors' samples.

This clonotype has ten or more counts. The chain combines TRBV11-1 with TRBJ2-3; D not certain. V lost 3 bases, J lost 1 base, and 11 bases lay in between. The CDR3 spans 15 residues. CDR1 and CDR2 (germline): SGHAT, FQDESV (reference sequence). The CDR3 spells CASSFEDPRTDTQYF. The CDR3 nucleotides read TGTGCCAGCAGCTTCGAGGACCCGCGCACAGATACGCAGTATTTT.

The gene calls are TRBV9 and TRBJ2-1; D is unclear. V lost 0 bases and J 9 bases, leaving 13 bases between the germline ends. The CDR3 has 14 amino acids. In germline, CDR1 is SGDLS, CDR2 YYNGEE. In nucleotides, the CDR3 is TGTGCCAGCAGCGTAGCCTTGAAAAGCCTTGAGCAGTTCTTC. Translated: CASSVALKSLEQFF. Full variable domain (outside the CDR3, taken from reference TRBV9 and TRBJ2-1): DSGVTQTPKHLITATGQRVTLRCSPRSGDLSVYWYQQSLDQGLQFLIQYYNGEERAKGNILERFSAQQFPDLHSELNLSSLELGDSALYFCASSVALKSLEQFFGPGTRLTVL.

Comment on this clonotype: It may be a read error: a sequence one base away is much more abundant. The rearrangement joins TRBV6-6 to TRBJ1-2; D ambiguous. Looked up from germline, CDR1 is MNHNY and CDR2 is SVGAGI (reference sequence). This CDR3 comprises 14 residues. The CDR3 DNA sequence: TGTGCCAACAGTTACGAGACTGCAACTAGAAGCTACACCTTC. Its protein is CANSYETATRSYTF.

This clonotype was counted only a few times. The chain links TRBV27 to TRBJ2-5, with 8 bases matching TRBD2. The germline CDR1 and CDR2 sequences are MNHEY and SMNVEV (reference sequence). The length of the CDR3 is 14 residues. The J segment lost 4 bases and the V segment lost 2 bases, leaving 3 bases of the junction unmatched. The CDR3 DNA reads TGTGCCAGCAGTTTAAGAGGACTAGCAGAGACCCAGTACTTC. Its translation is CASSLRGLAETQYF.

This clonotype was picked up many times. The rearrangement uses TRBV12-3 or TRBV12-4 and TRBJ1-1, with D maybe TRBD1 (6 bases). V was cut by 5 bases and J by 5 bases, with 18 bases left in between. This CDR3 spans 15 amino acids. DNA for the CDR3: TGTGCCAGCAGTCCACTATACAGGGTACAAACTGAAGCTTTCTTT. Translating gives CASSPLYRVQTEAFF.

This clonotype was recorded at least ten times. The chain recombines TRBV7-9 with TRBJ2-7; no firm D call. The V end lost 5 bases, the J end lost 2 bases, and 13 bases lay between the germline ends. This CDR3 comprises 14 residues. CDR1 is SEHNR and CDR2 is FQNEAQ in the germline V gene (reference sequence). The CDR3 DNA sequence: TGTGCCAGCAGCCCACCGCGCAGACCCTACGAGCAGTACTTC. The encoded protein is CASSPPRRPYEQYF.